This T cell receptor beta chain emerged from a study of technical replicates of blood from a few donors. Repertoires were generated with immunoSEQ multiplex PCR, while TCRdb's copy carries only in-frame clones and drops some. The table lists about 78,000 clones, about 92% of them singletons. V was clipped by 3 bases and J by 4 bases; unmatched bases: 9. The CDR3 is 15 amino acids. CDR1 is SGHDT, CDR2 YYEEEE, per germline. Sequenced material: T cells isolated from PBMCs. The receptor's source is a human donor in good health. This chain uses TRBV5-6 with TRBJ1-2, with TRBD1 identical over 7 bases. The CDR3 loop reads CASSYSGTALYGYTF. The CDR3 DNA reads as TGTGCCAGCAGCTATTCGGGGACAGCACTCTATGGCTACACCTTC.